What follows are 22 T cell receptor beta chains derived from one specimen sequenced in a study of T cell responses to AZD1222 COVID-19 vaccine (dated by TCRdb to 2020 to 2023). The sample's time point label, in plain terms: baseline before first vaccination. Libraries were constructed by the immunoSEQ multiplex PCR assay. As stored in TCRdb, this immuneACCESS dataset retains in-frame rearrangements with V and J assigned. A fraction of the clones does not appear; measured against another copy, unresolved V genes explain less than half of the discrepancy, and the remainder lacks a known reason. Recorded for this sample are around 80,000 clones; 85% to 95% of them occurred a single time. The top ten constitute 5.2% of the sample. The sequenced sample was peripheral blood, obtained on day 0 of AZD1222 vaccination. The receptors derive from an adult in good health.

Turning to this clone: This specimen includes other DNA sequences encoding the same CDR3. The J gene is TRBJ1-2, the V gene TRBV18; a weak D match, TRBD1 (5 bases). Trimming stripped 6 bases from V and 3 bases from J, with 11 bases between. Germline values: CDR1 KGHSH, CDR2 LQKENI. The CDR3 extends over 13 amino acids. The CDR3 loop is CASSPGTDYGYTF. The CDR3 DNA follows: TGTGCCAGCTCGCCCGGGACGGACTATGGCTACACCTTC.

The chain combines TRBV5-8 with TRBJ1-2; maybe TRBD1 (5 bases). The V and J ends lost 2 bases and 7 bases respectively, with 12 bases between them. This CDR3 region has 13 residues. Germline CDR1 is SGHTS and CDR2 is YDEGEE. The CDR3 DNA reads as TGTGCCAGCAGCTTCGTACAGGCCGGTGGCTACACCTTC. This sequence encodes CASSFVQAGGYTF.

The genes are TRBV5-1 and TRBJ2-7, with 7 bases that match TRBD2. Germline lookup yields CDR1 SGHRS and CDR2 YFSETQ. CDR3 length: 14 residues. V shed 3 bases, J shed 4 bases, and the junction held 7 bases outside the gene matches. CDR3 in DNA: TGCGCCAGCAGCTCCACTAGCGCCTCATACGAGCAGTACTTC. As protein: CASSSTSASYEQYF. Full variable domain (missing parts from reference TRBV5-1 and TRBJ2-7): KAGVTQTPRYLIKTRGQQVTLSCSPISGHRSVSWYQQTPGQGLQFLFEYFSETQRNKGNFPGRFSGRQFSNSRSEMNVSTLELGDSALYLCASSSTSASYEQYFGPGTRLTVT.

The rearrangement links TRBV4-1 to TRBJ2-7, with D uncertain. V was pared by 2 bases and J by 3 bases, with 8 bases between. Per the germline V gene, CDR1 is MGHRA and CDR2 is YSYEKL. The CDR3 has 13 residues. The CDR3 reads CASSQNSLYEQYF. The CDR3 DNA follows: TGCGCCAGCAGCCAAAACAGTCTCTACGAGCAGTACTTC.

This clone has only one observation. The chain uses TRBV5-4 and TRBJ1-1, with D unclear. The CDR3 is 15 amino acids. Germline V lookup: CDR1 SGHNT, CDR2 YYREEE (reference sequence). V was trimmed by 3 bases and J by 3 bases, leaving 15 bases between them. CDR3 protein: CASSSSTRQDTEAFF. CDR3 nucleotides: TGTGCCAGCAGCTCATCAACAAGGCAAGACACTGAAGCTTTCTTT.

The CDR3 DNA is TGTGCCAGTAGTCCCCGGACAGGGGGCACTGAAGCTTTCTTT. This sequence encodes CASSPRTGGTEAFF. The chain recombines TRBV19 with TRBJ1-1; 10 positions agree with TRBD1. V trimming: 5 bases; J trimming: 4 bases; junction bases outside the gene matches: 4. CDR3 length: 14 residues. Germline CDR1 is LNHDA and CDR2 is SQIVND (reference sequence).

V and J are TRBV5-1 and TRBJ2-3, with 14 positions matching TRBD2. V gave up 3 bases and J gave up 3 bases; unmatched junction bases: 3. This CDR3 has 16 amino acids. CDR1 SGHRS and CDR2 YFSETQ come from the germline V gene. The CDR3 coding sequence is TGCGCCAGCAGCTCGGGGACTAGCGGGGGTACAGATACGCAGTATTTT. It codes for CASSSGTSGGTDTQYF.

This chain uses TRBV12-5 with TRBJ2-1; TRBD1 or TRBD2 may be the D gene (5 bases each). The germline V gene encodes CDR1 LGHNT and CDR2 FRNRAP. Trimming took off 4 bases at V and 5 bases at J, with 12 bases between the two ends. This CDR3 comprises 14 residues. CDR3 protein: CASGSGTRDNEQFF. In DNA form, the CDR3 reads TGTGCTAGTGGTTCCGGGACGAGGGACAATGAGCAGTTCTTC.

The chain uses TRBV3-1 (or the pseudogene TRBV3-2) and TRBJ2-1; perhaps TRBD2 as D (6 bases). Germline CDR1 and CDR2: LGHDT and YNNKEL (reference sequence). The germline V and J ends were trimmed by 0 bases and 3 bases, with 21 bases remaining between them. This CDR3 has 19 amino acids. In nucleotides, the CDR3 is TGTGCCAGCAGCCAAGATCGGGAATGGGCGGGGTCCTACTACAATGAGCAGTTCTTC. The encoded protein is CASSQDREWAGSYYNEQFF.

J is TRBJ2-7 and V is TRBV5-1; D unclear. Trimming left V 4 bases short and J 0 bases short, with 11 bases between. Germline V gene sequence: CDR1 SGHRS, CDR2 YFSETQ. The CDR3 has 14 amino acids. The CDR3 here is CASSPTLSSYEQYF. Here the CDR3 DNA reads TGCGCCAGCAGCCCCACTTTGAGCTCCTACGAGCAGTACTTC.

V and J are TRBV6-4 and TRBJ1-2; D perhaps matches TRBD1 (6 bases). Per germline, CDR1 MRHNA and CDR2 SNTAGT. Deletions cut 0 bases from V and 8 bases from J, with 13 bases between. The CDR3 sequence is 14 residues long. As DNA, the CDR3 is TGTGCCAGCAGTGACTCAGGGGGACGACACGGCTACACCTTC. It yields the protein CASSDSGGRHGYTF.

The chain links TRBV7-9 to TRBJ2-1; the match to TRBD1 covers 8 bases. The CDR3 has 17 residues. Per germline, CDR1 SEHNR and CDR2 FQNEAQ (reference sequence). V gave up 2 bases and J gave up 5 bases; unmatched junction bases: 11. The CDR3 DNA reads TGTGCCAGCAGCTTATGGGAGGACAGGGTGGGGAACAATGAGCAGTTCTTC. This codes for CASSLWEDRVGNNEQFF.

V and J are TRBV6-5 and TRBJ1-1, with D uncertain. Germline CDR1 MNHEY, CDR2 SVGAGI. Trimming pared 2 bases from V and 2 bases from J, leaving 9 bases between. This CDR3 is 14 amino acids long. The CDR3 protein is CASSYLPGNTEAFF. DNA for the CDR3: TGTGCCAGCAGTTACCTTCCGGGCAACACTGAAGCTTTCTTT.

The rearrangement joins TRBV5-6 to TRBJ2-5; 8 nucleotides match TRBD1. The V segment lost 7 bases and the J segment 5 bases; nucleotides outside the gene matches: 16. CDR1 SGHDT and CDR2 YYEEEE come from the germline V gene. This CDR3 comprises 16 residues. CDR3 sequence: CASGGRGQGRWETQYF. In DNA form, the CDR3 reads TGTGCCAGCGGAGGACGCGGACAGGGTCGTTGGGAGACCCAGTACTTC.

The chain links TRBV5-4 to TRBJ1-2, with 9 nucleotides matching TRBD1. CDR3 size: 14 residues. Germline V CDR1 and CDR2: SGHNT, YYREEE (reference sequence). The V and J ends lost 4 bases and 3 bases, in that order; junction bases with no gene match: 4. The CDR3 DNA reads as TGTGCCAGCAGCCCGGACAGGGGATACTATGGCTACACCTTC. It is translated as CASSPDRGYYGYTF.

The chain couples TRBV5-6 to TRBJ2-7, with D possibly matching TRBD2 (6 bases). V was shortened by 3 bases and J by 2 bases, with 12 bases between the two germline ends. This CDR3 has 14 amino acids. Germline assignment: CDR1 SGHDT and CDR2 YYEEEE. CDR3 coding DNA: TGTGCCAGCAGCTACTTGGGACTCGCCTACGAGCAGTACTTC. This translates into CASSYLGLAYEQYF.

This clone occurred once. The chain employs TRBV10-1 and TRBJ1-5, with D unresolved. The CDR3 contains 12 residues. Germline V gene sequence: CDR1 WNHNN, CDR2 SYGVQD (reference sequence). Trimming cost V 6 bases and J 7 bases, with 10 bases left between them. The DNA for the CDR3 is TGCGCCAGCAGCGAACGTTGGCAGCCCCAGCATTTT. Translating it yields CASSERWQPQHF.

The genes are TRBV7-2 and TRBJ1-1; D unresolved. The germline V and J ends were trimmed by 6 bases and 5 bases, with 10 bases remaining between them. Germline V gene sequence: CDR1 SGHTA, CDR2 FQGNSA. This CDR3 has 12 residues. The CDR3 here is CASSRSRTEAFF. CDR3 sequence (DNA): TGTGCCAGCAGTCGGAGTCGTACTGAAGCTTTCTTT.

V gene TRBV5-1 combines with J gene TRBJ2-3; a weak D match, TRBD2 (6 bases). V lost 5 bases and J lost 1, with 11 bases in between. CDR3 length equals 14 residues. CDR1 SGHRS and CDR2 YFSETQ come from the germline V gene. This CDR3 is CASRSGGGTDTQYF. The CDR3 coding sequence is TGCGCCAGCAGAAGCGGAGGGGGCACAGATACGCAGTATTTT. Full variable domain (missing parts from reference TRBV5-1 and TRBJ2-3): KAGVTQTPRYLIKTRGQQVTLSCSPISGHRSVSWYQQTPGQGLQFLFEYFSETQRNKGNFPGRFSGRQFSNSRSEMNVSTLELGDSALYLCASRSGGGTDTQYFGPGTRLTVL.

The chain is built from TRBV11-2 and TRBJ2-7; either TRBD1 or TRBD2 may fit D (5 bases each). Per germline, CDR1 SGHAT and CDR2 FQNNGV. V dropped 6 bases and J dropped 2 bases, with 17 bases sitting between them. This CDR3 has 15 residues. CDR3 amino acids: CASSFRLGDAYEQYF. In DNA, the CDR3 is TGTGCCAGCAGTTTTAGATTGGGGGATGCCTACGAGCAGTACTTC. The full variable domain, its missing parts supplied by reference TRBV11-2 and TRBJ2-7, is EAGVAQSPRYKIIEKRQSVAFWCNPISGHATLYWYQQILGQGPKLLIQFQNNGVVDDSQLPKDRFSAERLKGVDSTLKIQPAKLEDSAVYLCASSFRLGDAYEQYFGPGTRLTVT.

V is TRBV28 and J is TRBJ2-1; D gene uncertain. V was shortened by 7 bases and J by 8 bases, with 24 bases between the two germline ends. The CDR3 runs 16 residues. Germline V gene lookup returns CDR1 MDHEN and CDR2 SYDVKM. This CDR3 is CASTPEWERLDDEQFF. The CDR3 bases are TGTGCCAGCACCCCTGAATGGGAAAGACTCGATGATGAGCAGTTCTTC.

This chain links TRBV12-3 or TRBV12-4 with TRBJ1-1; weak D call: TRBD1 (5 bases). The V end lost 4 bases, the J end lost 1 base, and 7 bases lay between the germline ends. The CDR3 totals 13 residues. The CDR3: CASSWGRNTEAFF. The CDR3 DNA reads as TGTGCCAGCAGTTGGGGCAGGAACACTGAAGCTTTCTTT.